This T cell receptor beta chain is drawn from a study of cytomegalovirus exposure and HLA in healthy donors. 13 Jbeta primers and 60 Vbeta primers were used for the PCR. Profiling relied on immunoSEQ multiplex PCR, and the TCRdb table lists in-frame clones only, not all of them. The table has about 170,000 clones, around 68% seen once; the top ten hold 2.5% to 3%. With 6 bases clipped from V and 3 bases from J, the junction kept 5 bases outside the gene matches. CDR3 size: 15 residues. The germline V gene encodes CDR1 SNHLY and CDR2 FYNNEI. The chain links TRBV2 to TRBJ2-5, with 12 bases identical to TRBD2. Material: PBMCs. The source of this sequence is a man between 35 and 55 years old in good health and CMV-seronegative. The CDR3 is CASSGLAGFKETQYF. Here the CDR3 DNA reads TGTGCCAGCAGCGGACTAGCGGGGTTTAAAGAGACCCAGTACTTC.